These 18 T cell receptor beta chains were sequenced from one sample in a study of blood T cells in healthy people across ages. A sample-barcoded 5' primer and a J-beta primer mix were used in a second PCR of roughly 7 to 12 cycles. TCRdb recomputed calls from the 5' RACE reads with MiXCR, one row per CDR3 protein. Found here are 850,000 to 1,000,000 distinct CDR3 sequences, around 46% of them singletons; the top ten hold around an eighth. The sample taken for sequencing was blood. These receptors came from a man aged 25 to 40 in good health.

The genes are TRBV6-5 and TRBJ1-2; D call uncertain. Trimming left V 6 bases short and J 5 bases short, with 16 bases between. The CDR3 consists of 14 residues. CDR1 and CDR2 from the germline V gene are MNHEY and SVGAGI. The CDR3 DNA reads as TGTGCCAGCAGAAATTCGGCCAGGAGGTATGGCTACACCTTC. Encoded protein: CASRNSARRYGYTF.

V and J are TRBV20-1 and TRBJ2-5, with D possibly matching TRBD1 (5 bases). The DNA end favors TRBJ2-7, so the J call may be wrong. The CDR3 spans 13 residues. Germline V gene sequence: CDR1 DFQATT, CDR2 SNEGSKA (reference sequence). The CDR3 loop is CSARPVLTGEQYF. Here the CDR3 DNA reads TGCAGTGCTCGCCCCGTATTAACAGGCGAGCAGTACTTC.

The CDR3 nucleotides read TGTGCCATCTCGACCCTGGGACAGGGAGCGTATGGCTACACCTTC. The encoded protein is CAISTLGQGAYGYTF. This chain uses TRBV10-3 with TRBJ1-2, with 9 bases aligning to TRBD1. This CDR3 has 15 residues. Germline trimming cut 8 bases from V and 5 bases from J; bases unmatched to any gene: 12. Germline V gene lookup returns CDR1 ENHRY and CDR2 SYGVKD.

The chain links TRBV7-9 to TRBJ1-6; D uncertain. Germline CDR1 reads SEHNR; CDR2 reads FQNEAQ (reference sequence). The V and J ends lost 1 base and 8 bases respectively, with 12 bases between them. The CDR3 extends over 15 amino acids. As DNA, the CDR3 is TGTGCCAGCAGCTTAGAGGACGGACCCTATTCACCCCTCCACTTT. It encodes CASSLEDGPYSPLHF.

This clonotype was seen just once. CDR3 in amino acids: CASSDRDGSEKLFF. CDR3 nucleotide sequence: TGTGCCAGCAGTGACAGGGATGGGAGCGAAAAACTGTTTTTT. The chain couples TRBV6-2 or TRBV6-3 to TRBJ1-4; TRBD1 matches 7 bases. V shed 5 bases, J shed 8 bases, and the junction held 8 bases outside the gene matches. The V gene's germline CDR1 is MNHEY and CDR2 SVGEGT. The CDR3 sequence is 14 residues long.

The V call is TRBV12-3 or TRBV12-4, the J call TRBJ1-2; no clear D gene. This CDR3 has 12 amino acids. Deletions cut 7 bases from V and 4 bases from J, with 10 bases between. The CDR3: CASNRDLYGYTF. The DNA of the CDR3 is TGTGCCAGCAATAGGGATCTCTATGGCTACACCTTC.

The chain couples TRBV29-1 to TRBJ2-3; 8 bases are shared with TRBD2. Trimming took 0 bases from V and 8 from J; bases not matched to a gene: 7. This CDR3 has 14 residues. CDR1 is SQVTM, CDR2 ANQGSEA, per germline. The CDR3 sequence: CSVEETSAGSTQYF. The CDR3 region has the DNA TGCAGCGTTGAAGAGACTAGCGCGGGATCTACGCAGTATTTT.

Only a few counts were recorded for this clonotype. The chain recombines TRBV20-1 with TRBJ1-2; 7 nucleotides agree with TRBD1. Losses at the gene ends were 5 bases for V and 8 bases for J; bases not matched to a gene: 11. Germline CDR1 reads DFQATT; CDR2 reads SNEGSKA (reference sequence). The CDR3 loop spans 13 amino acids. As DNA, the CDR3 is TGCAGTGCTCCCTTGACAGGGTTATACGGCTACACCTTC. It codes for CSAPLTGLYGYTF.

V usage is TRBV6-2 or TRBV6-3 and J usage is TRBJ2-6; D not resolved. This CDR3 is 15 amino acids long. V lost 6 bases and J 0 bases, leaving 9 bases between the germline ends. CDR1 and CDR2 from the germline V gene are MNHEY and SVGEGT. This CDR3 is CASSDQASGANVLTF. The CDR3 region has the DNA TGTGCCAGCAGCGATCAGGCCTCTGGGGCCAACGTCCTGACTTTC.

This clonotype was recorded once. V gene TRBV10-3 combines with J gene TRBJ2-1, with D hard to call. Germline lookup yields CDR1 ENHRY and CDR2 SYGVKD. CDR3 size: 13 residues. V gave up 3 bases and J gave up 9 bases, with 12 bases separating them. The CDR3 DNA reads TGTGCCATCAGTGATTACACACAGTCTGAGCAGTTCTTC. This sequence encodes CAISDYTQSEQFF.

This clonotype was seen once. The chain has TRBV27 and TRBJ2-1; TRBD2 matches at 7 bases. The trim removed 5 bases at V and 4 bases at J, leaving 8 bases unmatched. The CDR3 totals 15 residues. Germline V lookup: CDR1 MNHEY, CDR2 SMNVEV (reference sequence). The CDR3: CASSPPPAGYNEQFF. The CDR3 DNA sequence: TGTGCCAGCAGTCCCCCCCCAGCGGGGTACAATGAGCAGTTCTTC.

The V call is TRBV6-1, the J call TRBJ1-5, with D hard to call. The CDR3 length is 15 residues. Trimming left V 7 bases short and J 0 bases short, with 13 bases between. Germline V CDR1 and CDR2: MNHNS, SASEGT. The CDR3 protein is CASTEQPNSNQPQHF. CDR3 DNA sequence: TGTGCCAGCACCGAGCAGCCCAATAGCAATCAGCCCCAGCATTTT.

V gene TRBV30 combines with J gene TRBJ2-5; no clear D gene. TRBJ2-7 matches the DNA end more closely, so the J call is doubtful. The germline gives CDR1 GTSNPN, CDR2 SVGIG (reference sequence). The CDR3 has 12 amino acids. The CDR3 spells CAWSLGQSEQYF. CDR3 coding DNA: TGTGCCTGGAGTCTTGGGCAGTCCGAGCAGTACTTC.

The chain joins TRBV28 to TRBJ1-4, with D perhaps matching TRBD1 (5 bases). Germline values: CDR1 MDHEN, CDR2 SYDVKM. V was trimmed by 4 bases and J by 7 bases, leaving 25 bases between them. The CDR3 has 18 residues. The CDR3 nucleotides are TGTGCCAGCAGTTCAACTCCGGGACTCCAGGCCGAAGTTGAAAAACTGTTTTTT. This codes for CASSSTPGLQAEVEKLFF.

Only a few counts were recorded for this clonotype. CDR3 nucleotide sequence: TGTGCCAGCAGCTTAATGAAGCGGGGGATCTACAATGAGCAGTTCTTC. Translated, it gives CASSLMKRGIYNEQFF. The rearrangement uses TRBV13 and TRBJ2-1; 8 bases match TRBD2. The CDR3 is 16 amino acids. Germline V gene lookup returns CDR1 PRHDT and CDR2 FYEKMQ (reference sequence). The V segment lost 2 bases and the J segment 3 bases; nucleotides outside the gene matches: 6.

The V and J genes are TRBV4-1 and TRBJ2-3; D is tentatively TRBD1 or TRBD2 (5 bases each). Germline V lookup: CDR1 MGHRA, CDR2 YSYEKL. The V end was cut by 0 bases, the J end by 0 bases, with 10 bases between. The length of the CDR3 is 16 residues. The DNA for the CDR3 is TGCGCCAGCAGCCAAGAGCCGGGACGCAGCACAGATACGCAGTATTTT. Amino acids: CASSQEPGRSTDTQYF.

This rearrangement joins TRBV9 to TRBJ2-1; D possibly uses TRBD1 or TRBD2 (5 bases each). The CDR3 has 18 residues. The germline V gene encodes CDR1 SGDLS and CDR2 YYNGEE. Deletions cut 4 bases from V and 0 bases from J, with 20 bases between. CDR3 loop: CASSLRGELTSSYNEQFF. DNA for the CDR3: TGTGCCAGCAGCTTAAGAGGGGAACTAACGAGCTCCTACAATGAGCAGTTCTTC.

The rearrangement joins TRBV24-1 to TRBJ1-5, with D possibly being TRBD1 (5 bases). The CDR3 has 14 amino acids. Trimming removed 4 bases from V and 7 bases from J, with 13 bases in between. In germline, CDR1 is KGHDR, CDR2 SFDVKD. DNA for the CDR3: TGTGCCACCAGTGAGACAGCAAGGGAGCAGCCCCAGCATTTT. It translates to CATSETAREQPQHF.